This T cell receptor beta chain was observed in a study of blood T cells in healthy people across ages. A J-beta primer mix and a sample-barcoded 5' primer were used in a second PCR of about 7 to 12 cycles. TCRdb re-called the 5' RACE reads through MiXCR, storing one row per CDR3 protein. The sample lists some 900,000 distinct CDR3 sequences; around 48% were seen once. For every donor, a draw yielded approximately 9.8 milliliters of peripheral blood. Turning to this clonotype: Its antigen is still unknown.

General study results and limits: Among long-lived donors, naive CD4+ cells were more numerous and diversity higher than in aged donors. Older individuals had lower TCR beta diversity per million T cells (the decline was roughly linear). PBMCs went unsorted, and a conclusive naive versus antigen-experienced comparison was therefore prevented.

V lost 0 bases to trimming and J lost 2 bases, with 10 bases between them. CDR3 length equals 15 residues. Germline CDR1 and CDR2: SGHVS and FQNEAQ. The sequence derives from a man aged 25 to 40 in good health. The V call is TRBV7-8, the J call TRBJ1-2; D uncertain. The sample comprised blood. CDR3 sequence reads: CASSLAQPQNYGYTF. The CDR3 DNA reads as TGTGCCAGCAGCTTAGCACAACCTCAGAACTATGGCTACACCTTC.